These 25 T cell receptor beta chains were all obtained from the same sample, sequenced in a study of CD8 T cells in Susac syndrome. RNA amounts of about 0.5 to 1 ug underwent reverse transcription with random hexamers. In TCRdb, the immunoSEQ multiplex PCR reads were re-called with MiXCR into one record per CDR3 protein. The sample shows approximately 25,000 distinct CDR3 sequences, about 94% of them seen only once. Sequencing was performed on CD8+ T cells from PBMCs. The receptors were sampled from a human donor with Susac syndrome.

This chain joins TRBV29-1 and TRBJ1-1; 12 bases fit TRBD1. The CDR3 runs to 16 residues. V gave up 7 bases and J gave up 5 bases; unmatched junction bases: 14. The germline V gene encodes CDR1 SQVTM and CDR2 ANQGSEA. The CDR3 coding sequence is TGCAGCGCAACCGGGACAGGGGGCGCCGGAGGGACTGAAGCTTTCTTT. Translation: CSATGTGGAGGTEAFF.

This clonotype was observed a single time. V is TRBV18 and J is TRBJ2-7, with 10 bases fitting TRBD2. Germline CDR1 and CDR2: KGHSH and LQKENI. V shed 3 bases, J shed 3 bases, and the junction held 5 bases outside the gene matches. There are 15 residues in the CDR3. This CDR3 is CASSPSGGGYYEQYF. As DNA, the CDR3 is TGTGCCAGCTCACCGAGCGGGGGGGGTTACTACGAGCAGTACTTC.

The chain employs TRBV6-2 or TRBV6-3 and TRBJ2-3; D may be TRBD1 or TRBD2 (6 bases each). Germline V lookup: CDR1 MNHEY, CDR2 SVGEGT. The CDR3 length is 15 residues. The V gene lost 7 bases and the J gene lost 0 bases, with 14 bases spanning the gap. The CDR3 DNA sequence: TGTGCCAGCAATGCGGGACAATCTAGCACAGATACGCAGTATTTT. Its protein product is CASNAGQSSTDTQYF.

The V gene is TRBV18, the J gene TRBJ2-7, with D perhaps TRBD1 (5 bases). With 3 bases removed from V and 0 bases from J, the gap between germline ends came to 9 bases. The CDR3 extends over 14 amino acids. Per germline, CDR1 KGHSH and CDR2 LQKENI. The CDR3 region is CASSPADSSYEQYF. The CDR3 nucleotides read TGTGCCAGCTCACCTGCCGACAGCTCCTACGAGCAGTACTTC.

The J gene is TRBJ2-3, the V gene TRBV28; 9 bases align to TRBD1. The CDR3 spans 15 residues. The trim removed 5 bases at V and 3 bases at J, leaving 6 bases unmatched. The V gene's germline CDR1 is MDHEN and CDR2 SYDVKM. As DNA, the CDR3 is TGTGCCAGCAGTCTAGGGACAGGGAAAACAGATACGCAGTATTTT. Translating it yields CASSLGTGKTDTQYF.

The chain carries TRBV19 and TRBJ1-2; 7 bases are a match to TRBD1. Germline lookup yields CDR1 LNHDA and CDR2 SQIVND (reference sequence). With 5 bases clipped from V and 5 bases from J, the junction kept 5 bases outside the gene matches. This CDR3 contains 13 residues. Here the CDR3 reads CASSSTGVYGYTF. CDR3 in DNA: TGTGCCAGTAGTTCCACAGGGGTGTATGGCTACACCTTC.

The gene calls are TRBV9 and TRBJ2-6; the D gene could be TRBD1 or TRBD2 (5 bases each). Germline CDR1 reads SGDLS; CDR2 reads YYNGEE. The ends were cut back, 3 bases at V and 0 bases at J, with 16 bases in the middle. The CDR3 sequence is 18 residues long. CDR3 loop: CASSAHRDGTSGANVLTF. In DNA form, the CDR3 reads TGTGCCAGCAGCGCCCACCGGGACGGAACCTCTGGGGCCAACGTCCTGACTTTC.

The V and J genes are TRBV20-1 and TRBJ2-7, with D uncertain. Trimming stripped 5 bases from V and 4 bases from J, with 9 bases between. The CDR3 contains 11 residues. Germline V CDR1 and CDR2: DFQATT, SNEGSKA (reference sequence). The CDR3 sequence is CSAWSLYEQYF. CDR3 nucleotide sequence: TGCAGTGCTTGGTCCCTATACGAGCAGTACTTC.

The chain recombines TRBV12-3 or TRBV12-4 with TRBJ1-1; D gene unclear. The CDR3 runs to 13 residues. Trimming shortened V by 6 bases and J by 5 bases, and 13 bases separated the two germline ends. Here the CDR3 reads CASSPFLRTEAFF. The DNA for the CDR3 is TGTGCCAGCAGCCCCTTCCTCCGAACTGAAGCTTTCTTT.

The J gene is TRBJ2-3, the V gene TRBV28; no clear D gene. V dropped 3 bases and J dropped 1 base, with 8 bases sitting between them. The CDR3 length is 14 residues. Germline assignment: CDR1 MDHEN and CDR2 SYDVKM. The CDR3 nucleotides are TGTGCCAGCAGTTTTTACAGTGGCACAGATACGCAGTATTTT. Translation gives CASSFYSGTDTQYF. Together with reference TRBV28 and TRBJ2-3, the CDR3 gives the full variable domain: DVKVTQSSRYLVKRTGEKVFLECVQDMDHENMFWYRQDPGLGLRLIYFSYDVKMKEKGDIPEGYSVSREKKERFSLILESASTNQTSMYLCASSFYSGTDTQYFGPGTRLTVL.

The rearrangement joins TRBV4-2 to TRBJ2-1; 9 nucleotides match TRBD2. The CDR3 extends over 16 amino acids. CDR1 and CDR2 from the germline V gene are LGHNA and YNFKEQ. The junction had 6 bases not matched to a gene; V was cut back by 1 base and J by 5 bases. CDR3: CASSQVLAGLNNEQFF. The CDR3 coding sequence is TGTGCCAGCAGCCAAGTACTAGCGGGCCTCAACAATGAGCAGTTCTTC.

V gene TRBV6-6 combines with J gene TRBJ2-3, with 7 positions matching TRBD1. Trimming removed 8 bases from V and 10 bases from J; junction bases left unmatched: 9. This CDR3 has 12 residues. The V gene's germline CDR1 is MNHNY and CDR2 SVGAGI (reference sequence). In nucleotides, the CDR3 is TGTGCCAGCGGTCAACAGGGGTTAGCGCAGTATTTT. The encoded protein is CASGQQGLAQYF.

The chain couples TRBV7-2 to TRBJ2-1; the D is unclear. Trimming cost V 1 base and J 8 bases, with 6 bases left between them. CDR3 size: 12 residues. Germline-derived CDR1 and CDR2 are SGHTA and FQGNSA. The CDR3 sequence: CASSLVGHEQFF. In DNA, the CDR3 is TGTGCCAGCAGCTTAGTGGGTCATGAGCAGTTCTTC.

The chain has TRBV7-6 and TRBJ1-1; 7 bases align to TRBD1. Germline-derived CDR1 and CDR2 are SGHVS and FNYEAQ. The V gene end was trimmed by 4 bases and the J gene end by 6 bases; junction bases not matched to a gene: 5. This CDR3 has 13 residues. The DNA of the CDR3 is TGTGCCAGCAGCTCGGAGGGGGCCCCTGAAGCTTTCTTT. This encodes CASSSEGAPEAFF. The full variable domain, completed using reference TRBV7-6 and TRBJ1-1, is GAGVSQSPRYKVTKRGQDVALRCDPISGHVSLYWYRQALGQGPEFLTYFNYEAQQDKSGLPNDRFSAERPEGSISTLTIQRTEQRDSAMYRCASSSEGAPEAFFGQGTRLTVV.

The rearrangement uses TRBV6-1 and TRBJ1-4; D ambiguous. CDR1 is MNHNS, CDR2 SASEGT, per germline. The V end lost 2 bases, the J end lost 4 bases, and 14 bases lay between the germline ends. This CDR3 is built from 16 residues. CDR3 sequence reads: CASSELVRAINEKLFF. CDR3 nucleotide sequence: TGTGCCAGCAGTGAACTCGTGAGGGCTATTAATGAAAAACTGTTTTTT.

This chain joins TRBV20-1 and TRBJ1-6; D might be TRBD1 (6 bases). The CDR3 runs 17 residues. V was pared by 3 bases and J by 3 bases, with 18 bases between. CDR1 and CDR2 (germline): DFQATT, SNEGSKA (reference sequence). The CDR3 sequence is CSASFRQATYYNSPLHF. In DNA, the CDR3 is TGCAGTGCTAGCTTTCGACAGGCCACGTACTATAATTCACCCCTCCACTTT.

Here the CDR3 DNA reads TGTGCCAGCGGGTGGACAAGTTCAAGCACAGATACGCAGTATTTT. It is translated as CASGWTSSSTDTQYF. This chain links TRBV7-9 with TRBJ2-3, with D possibly matching TRBD1 (5 bases). This CDR3 is built from 15 residues. Trimming cost V 8 bases and J 0 bases, with 15 bases left between them. Germline CDR1 reads SEHNR; CDR2 reads FQNEAQ (reference sequence).

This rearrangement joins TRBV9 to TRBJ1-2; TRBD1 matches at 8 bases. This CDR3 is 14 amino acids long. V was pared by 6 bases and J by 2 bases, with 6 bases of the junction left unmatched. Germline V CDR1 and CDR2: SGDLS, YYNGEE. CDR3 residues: CASTRTGKNYGYTF. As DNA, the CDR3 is TGTGCCAGCACCAGGACAGGGAAGAACTATGGCTACACCTTC. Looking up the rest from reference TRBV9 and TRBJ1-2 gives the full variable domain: DSGVTQTPKHLITATGQRVTLRCSPRSGDLSVYWYQQSLDQGLQFLIQYYNGEERAKGNILERFSAQQFPDLHSELNLSSLELGDSALYFCASTRTGKNYGYTFGSGTRLTVV.

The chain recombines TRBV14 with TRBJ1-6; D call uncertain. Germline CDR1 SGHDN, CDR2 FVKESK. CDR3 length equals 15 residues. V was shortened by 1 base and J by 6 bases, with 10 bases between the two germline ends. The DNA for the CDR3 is TGTGCCAGCAGCCAAGCGAACAGATTTAATTCACCCCTCCACTTT. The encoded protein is CASSQANRFNSPLHF.

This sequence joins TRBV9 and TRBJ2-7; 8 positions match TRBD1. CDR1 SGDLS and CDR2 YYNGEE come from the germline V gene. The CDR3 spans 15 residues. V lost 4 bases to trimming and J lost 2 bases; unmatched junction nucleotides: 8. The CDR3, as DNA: TGTGCCAGCAGCCCAGGACAGGGTCCCACCTACGAGCAGTACTTC. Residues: CASSPGQGPTYEQYF.

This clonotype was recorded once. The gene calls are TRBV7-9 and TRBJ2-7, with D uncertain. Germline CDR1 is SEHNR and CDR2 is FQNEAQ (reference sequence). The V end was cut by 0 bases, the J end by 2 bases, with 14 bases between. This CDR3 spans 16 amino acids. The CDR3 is CASSLALNPTTYEQYF. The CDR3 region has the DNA TGTGCCAGCAGCTTAGCGCTCAACCCGACGACCTACGAGCAGTACTTC.

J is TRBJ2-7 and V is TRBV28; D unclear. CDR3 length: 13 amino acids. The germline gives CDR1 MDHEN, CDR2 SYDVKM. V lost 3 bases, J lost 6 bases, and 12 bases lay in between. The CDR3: CASSFGVISEQYF. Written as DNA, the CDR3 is TGTGCCAGCAGTTTTGGGGTCATAAGCGAGCAGTACTTC.

CDR3 sequence (DNA): TGTGCCAGCAGTGAGTGGACTAGCGGCGACGCGGCTGAGCAGTTCTTC. Its protein is CASSEWTSGDAAEQFF. J is TRBJ2-1 and V is TRBV25-1, with TRBD2 matching over 10 bases. This CDR3 is 16 amino acids long. V gave up 3 bases and J gave up 9 bases; unmatched junction bases: 11. Germline V gene lookup returns CDR1 MGHDK and CDR2 SYGVNS.

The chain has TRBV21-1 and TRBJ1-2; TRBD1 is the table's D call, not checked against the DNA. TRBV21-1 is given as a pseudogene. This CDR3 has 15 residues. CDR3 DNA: TGTGCCAGCAGCCATCAGGGCAGTGCGACATCCGGCTACACCTTC. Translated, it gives CASSHQGSATSGYTF.

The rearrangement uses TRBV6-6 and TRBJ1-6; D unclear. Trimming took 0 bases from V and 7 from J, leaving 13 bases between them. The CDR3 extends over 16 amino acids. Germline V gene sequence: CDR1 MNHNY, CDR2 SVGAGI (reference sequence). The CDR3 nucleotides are TGTGCCAGCAGTTACTCAGAAGTGCGGGAGAATTCACCCCTCCACTTT. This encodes CASSYSEVRENSPLHF.